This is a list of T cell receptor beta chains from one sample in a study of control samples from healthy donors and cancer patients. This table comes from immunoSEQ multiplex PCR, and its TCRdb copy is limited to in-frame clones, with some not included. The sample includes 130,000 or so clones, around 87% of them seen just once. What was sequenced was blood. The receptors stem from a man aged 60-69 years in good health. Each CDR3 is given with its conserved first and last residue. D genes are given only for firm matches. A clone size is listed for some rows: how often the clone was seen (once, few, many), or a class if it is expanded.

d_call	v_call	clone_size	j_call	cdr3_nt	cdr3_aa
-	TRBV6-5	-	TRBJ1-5	TGTGCCAGCAGCTCCACAGGGTGGAGCAATCAGCCCCAGCATTTT	CASSSTGWSNQPQHF
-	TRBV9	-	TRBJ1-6	TGTGCCAGCAGCGTAGGATCAGGGCCCAATTCACCCCTCCACTTT	CASSVGSGPNSPLHF
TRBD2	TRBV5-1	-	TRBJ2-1	TGCGCCAGCCTTCCGGCTAGCGGGGGTTACAATGAGCAGTTCTTC	CASLPASGGYNEQFF
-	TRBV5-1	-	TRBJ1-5	TGCGCCAGCAGCCTAGGGACCGATAGCAATCAGCCCCAGCATTTT	CASSLGTDSNQPQHF
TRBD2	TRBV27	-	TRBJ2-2	TGTGCCAGCAGAGGACTAGCGGGGCTAGCGAACACCGGGGAGCTGTTTTTT	CASRGLAGLANTGELFF
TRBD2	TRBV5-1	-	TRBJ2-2	TGCGCCAGCAGCTGGGGGCTAGCGGGGAACACCGGGGAGCTGTTTTTT	CASSWGLAGNTGELFF
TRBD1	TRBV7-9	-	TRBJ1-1	TGTGCCAGCAGCTTAGCCGAGGGACAGCACCTTGAAGCTTTCTTT	CASSLAEGQHLEAFF
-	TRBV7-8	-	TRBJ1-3	TGTGCCAGCAGCTTAACTTCGGCGGAAGGGAACACCATATATTTT	CASSLTSAEGNTIYF
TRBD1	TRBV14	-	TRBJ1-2	TGTGCCAGCAGCTCTAACTCGGGGACAGGGAGTAACTATGGCTACACCTTC	CASSSNSGTGSNYGYTF
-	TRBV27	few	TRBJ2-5	TGTGCCAGCAGTTCAATCGCTACTTACCAAGAGACCCAGTACTTC	CASSSIATYQETQYF
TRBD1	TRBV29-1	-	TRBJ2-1	TGCAGCGTTGAGTGGGTGACAGGGGAGCAGTTCTTC	CSVEWVTGEQFF
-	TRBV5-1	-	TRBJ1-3	TGCGCCAGCAGCGCGCAAGGGCCCTCCTCTGGAAACACCATATATTTT	CASSAQGPSSGNTIYF
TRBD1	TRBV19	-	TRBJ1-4	TGTGCCAGTAGTACGGGACAGATTAGAACTAATGAAAAACTGTTTTTT	CASSTGQIRTNEKLFF
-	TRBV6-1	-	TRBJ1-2	TGTGCCAGCAGTGAACCCCCTCTCTATGGCTACACCTTC	CASSEPPLYGYTF
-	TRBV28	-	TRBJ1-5	TGTGCCAGCAGTTTTTATTTTGGGTACAATCAGCCCCAGCATTTT	CASSFYFGYNQPQHF
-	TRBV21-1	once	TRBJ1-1	TGTGCCAGCCACCCCCAGAACACTGAAGCTTTCTTT	CASHPQNTEAFF
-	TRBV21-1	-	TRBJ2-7	TGTGCCAGCAGCAAATTCCGACAGGGTACCTACGAGCAGTACTTT	CASSKFRQGTYEQYF
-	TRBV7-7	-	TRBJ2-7	TGTGCCAGCAGCTCCTGTGGGGGGGCAACCTACGAGCAGTACTTC	CASSSCGGATYEQYF
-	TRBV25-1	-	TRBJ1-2	TGTGCCACCAGCAGAGGGCTTGGCTACACCTTC	CATSRGLGYTF
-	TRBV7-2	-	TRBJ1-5	TGTGCCAGCAGCTTAGACAGGGTCAATCAGCCCCAGCATTTT	CASSLDRVNQPQHF
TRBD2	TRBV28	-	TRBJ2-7	TGTGCCAGTAAGCGGGGGGGTTCCTACGAGCAGTACTTC	CASKRGGSYEQYF
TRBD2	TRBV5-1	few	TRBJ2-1	TGCGCCAGCAGCCCGGGCTGGGGGGGTGAGCAGTTCTTC	CASSPGWGGEQFF
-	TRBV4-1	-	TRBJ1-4	TGCGCCAGCAGCCAAGGGGTAACAACTAATGAAAAACTGTTTTTT	CASSQGVTTNEKLFF
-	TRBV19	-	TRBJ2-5	TGTGCCAGTAGTATGCGACAGGTCCAGCAAGAGACCCAGTACTTC	CASSMRQVQQETQYF
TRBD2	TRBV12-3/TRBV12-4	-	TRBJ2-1	TGTGCCAGCAGTTGGGGGGGCAATGAGCAGTTCTTC	CASSWGGNEQFF
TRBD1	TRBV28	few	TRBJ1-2	TGTGCCAGCAAGGTACAGGGGAGATATGGCTACACCTTC	CASKVQGRYGYTF
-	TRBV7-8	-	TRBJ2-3	TGTGCCAGCAGGGGCCGTCCAACAGATACGCAGTATTTT	CASRGRPTDTQYF
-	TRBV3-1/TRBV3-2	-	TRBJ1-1	TGTGCCAGCAGCCAAGGGACCAAGGGAGGGAACACTGAAGCTTTCTTT	CASSQGTKGGNTEAFF
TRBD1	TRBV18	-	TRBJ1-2	TGTGCCAGCTCACCAAAGACAGGGGGCAACGGCTACACCTTC	CASSPKTGGNGYTF
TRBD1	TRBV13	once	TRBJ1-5	TGTGCCAGCAGGAGACAGGGGGCAGGTCAGCCCCAGCATTTT	CASRRQGAGQPQHF
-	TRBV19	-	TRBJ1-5	TGTGCCAGTAGTATGGATAGGCTATGGGCGCCCCAGCATTTT	CASSMDRLWAPQHF
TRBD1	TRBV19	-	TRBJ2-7	TGTGCCAGTAGCCTCACGGGACAGTCAACCTACGAGCAGTACTTC	CASSLTGQSTYEQYF
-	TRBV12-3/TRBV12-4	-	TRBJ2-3	TGTGCCAGCAGCTGGGTCACAGATACGCAGTATTTT	CASSWVTDTQYF
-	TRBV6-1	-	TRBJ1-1	TGTGCCAGCAGTGAATTGACTTTGGGGCGGGAAACGCGTGGTGCTTTCTTT	CASSELTLGRETRGAFF
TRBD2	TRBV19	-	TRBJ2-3	TGTGCCAGTAGTTCCCGGACTAGCGGGGGGGCAACAGATACGCAGTATTTT	CASSSRTSGGATDTQYF
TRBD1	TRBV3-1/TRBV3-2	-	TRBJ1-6	TGTGCCAGCACCCCACAGGGGAGCTATTCACCCCTCCACTTT	CASTPQGSYSPLHF
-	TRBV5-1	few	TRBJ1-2	TGCGCCAGCAGCTTGGACAGAGCTAACTATGGCTACACCTTC	CASSLDRANYGYTF
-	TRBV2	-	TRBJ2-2	TGTGCCACCCAAGCACACGGGGGCGGGGAGCTGTTTTTT	CATQAHGGGELFF
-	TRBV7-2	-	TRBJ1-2	TGTGCCAGCAGCCCCAGGACAGTACGTGCTGGCTACACCTTC	CASSPRTVRAGYTF
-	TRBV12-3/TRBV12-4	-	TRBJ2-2	TGTGCCAGCAGTTTTCTCATCGGGGAGCTGTTTTTT	CASSFLIGELFF
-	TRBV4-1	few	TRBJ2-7	TGCGCCAGCAGCACGCGAGGGGGGCTTGTCGACGAGCAGTACTTC	CASSTRGGLVDEQYF